The rows below give T cell receptor beta chains drawn from one sample of a study of human T cells and chemical hapten exposure. MiXCR was run by TCRdb on the RACE reads, yielding one entry per CDR3 protein. Among about 82,000 distinct CDR3 sequences listed, more than 6.5% were seen once. The sequenced sample was whole blood, obtained in connection with sensitization to the hapten diphenylcyclopropenone (DPC). The source of these receptors is a woman aged 25 to 39 with alopecia areata. Some clones in this sample may be carry-over from other donors' samples. The CDR3 runs from the conserved cysteine through the conserved F or W. D genes are given only for firm matches. The size field is filled for only some rows; it gives once, few, many or a size class.

J gene: TRBJ2-3
clone size: many
V gene: TRBV29-1
D gene: NA
CDR3 protein: CSVGGVTTDTQYF
CDR3 DNA: TGCAGCGTGGGGGGAGTCACCACAGATACGCAGTATTTT

J gene: TRBJ2-7
clone size: many
V gene: TRBV20-1
D gene: NA
CDR3 protein: CSALKTGSDEQYF
CDR3 DNA: TGCAGTGCGCTCAAAACAGGGAGCGACGAGCAGTACTTC

J gene: TRBJ2-1
clone size: few
V gene: TRBV28
D gene: TRBD2
CDR3 protein: CASRLAGDYNEQFF
CDR3 DNA: TGTGCCAGCAGACTAGCGGGGGATTACAATGAGCAGTTCTTC

J gene: TRBJ1-2
clone size: many
V gene: TRBV4-2
D gene: NA
CDR3 protein: CASSQDRSRGYTF
CDR3 DNA: TGTGCCAGCAGCCAAGACAGGTCCCGAGGCTACACCTTC

J gene: TRBJ2-5
clone size: many
V gene: TRBV20-1
D gene: NA
CDR3 protein: CSAREAGETQYF
CDR3 DNA: TGCAGTGCTAGAGAGGCCGGAGAGACCCAGTACTTC

J gene: TRBJ1-6
clone size: many
V gene: TRBV2
D gene: NA
CDR3 protein: CASSWEGHLNSPLHF
CDR3 DNA: TGTGCCAGCAGTTGGGAGGGGCATCTAAATTCACCCCTCCACTTT

J gene: TRBJ1-3
clone size: few
V gene: TRBV3-1
D gene: NA
CDR3 protein: CASSQRGYTIYF
CDR3 DNA: TGTGCCAGCAGCCAGAGGGGATACACCATATATTTT

J gene: TRBJ1-2
clone size: many
V gene: TRBV27
D gene: TRBD1
CDR3 protein: CASSSGTGERSGYTF
CDR3 DNA: TGTGCCAGCAGTTCTGGGACAGGGGAGCGGAGCGGCTACACCTTC

J gene: TRBJ2-7
clone size: few
V gene: TRBV5-1
D gene: NA
CDR3 protein: CASSEGYEQYF
CDR3 DNA: TGCGCCAGCAGCGAGGGCTACGAGCAGTACTTC

J gene: TRBJ1-1
clone size: few
V gene: TRBV5-4
D gene: TRBD1
CDR3 protein: CASIKTGTGGTEAFF
CDR3 DNA: TGTGCCAGCATTAAGACCGGGACAGGGGGCACTGAAGCTTTCTTT

J gene: TRBJ1-4
clone size: few
V gene: TRBV4-1
D gene: NA
CDR3 protein: CASSQERDSNEKLFF
CDR3 DNA: TGCGCCAGCAGCCAAGAAAGAGATTCTAATGAAAAACTGTTTTTT

J gene: TRBJ2-1
clone size: NA
V gene: TRBV29-1
D gene: TRBD1
CDR3 protein: CSARDSYNEQFF
CDR3 DNA: TGCAGCGCCCGGGACAGCTACAATGAGCAGTTCTTC

J gene: TRBJ2-1
clone size: many
V gene: TRBV7-2
D gene: TRBD2
CDR3 protein: CASSRTSGGARYNEQFF
CDR3 DNA: TGTGCCAGCAGCCGAACTAGCGGGGGGGCAAGGTACAATGAGCAGTTCTTC

J gene: TRBJ2-5
clone size: many
V gene: TRBV6-1
D gene: TRBD2
CDR3 protein: CASQPGGSETQYF
CDR3 DNA: TGTGCCAGCCAACCCGGGGGGAGCGAGACCCAGTACTTC

J gene: TRBJ2-7
clone size: many
V gene: TRBV19
D gene: NA
CDR3 protein: CASSITREFSSYEQYF
CDR3 DNA: TGTGCCAGTAGTATAACGAGGGAATTTAGCTCCTACGAGCAGTACTTC

J gene: TRBJ1-1
clone size: NA
V gene: TRBV11-3
D gene: TRBD1
CDR3 protein: CASSPGLGQGKNTEAFF
CDR3 DNA: TGTGCCAGCAGCCCAGGGTTGGGACAGGGGAAGAACACTGAAGCTTTCTTT

J gene: TRBJ1-4
clone size: many
V gene: TRBV15
D gene: TRBD1
CDR3 protein: CASSPDRANEKLFF
CDR3 DNA: TGTGCCAGCAGTCCGGACAGGGCGAATGAAAAACTGTTTTTT

J gene: TRBJ1-6
clone size: NA
V gene: TRBV5-1
D gene: NA
CDR3 protein: CASSGAGTDNSPLHF
CDR3 DNA: TGCGCCAGCAGCGGAGCCGGGACGGATAATTCACCCCTCCACTTT

J gene: TRBJ1-5
clone size: few
V gene: TRBV27
D gene: NA
CDR3 protein: CASSLSGGFGNQPQHF
CDR3 DNA: TGTGCCAGCAGTTTATCCGGGGGTTTTGGCAATCAGCCCCAGCATTTT

J gene: TRBJ2-7
clone size: many
V gene: TRBV29-1
D gene: TRBD2
CDR3 protein: CSVEGGTESWEQYF
CDR3 DNA: TGCAGCGTTGAGGGAGGGACCGAGTCTTGGGAGCAGTACTTC

J gene: TRBJ2-4
clone size: NA
V gene: TRBV30
D gene: NA
CDR3 protein: CAWSVLGRIQYF
CDR3 DNA: TGTGCCTGGAGTGTACTGGGACGGATTCAGTACTTC

J gene: TRBJ2-5
clone size: NA
V gene: TRBV20-1
D gene: TRBD2
CDR3 protein: CSARDGGEQETQYF
CDR3 DNA: TGCAGTGCTAGAGATGGGGGGGAGCAAGAGACCCAGTACTTC

J gene: TRBJ2-7
clone size: few
V gene: TRBV18
D gene: TRBD1
CDR3 protein: CASSPAGGDEQYF
CDR3 DNA: TGTGCCAGCTCACCCGCAGGGGGTGACGAGCAGTACTTC

J gene: TRBJ1-1
clone size: NA
V gene: TRBV5-1
D gene: NA
CDR3 protein: CASSFYLEGSEAFF
CDR3 DNA: TGCGCCAGCAGCTTCTATCTGGAGGGCTCTGAAGCTTTCTTT

J gene: TRBJ1-1
clone size: NA
V gene: TRBV6-5
D gene: TRBD1
CDR3 protein: CASSSGGSEAFF
CDR3 DNA: TGTGCCAGCAGTTCAGGGGGCTCTGAAGCTTTCTTT

J gene: TRBJ2-2
clone size: many
V gene: TRBV20-1
D gene: TRBD2
CDR3 protein: CSAPGLAGRDTGELFF
CDR3 DNA: TGCAGTGCTCCGGGACTAGCGGGGAGAGACACCGGGGAGCTGTTTTTT

J gene: TRBJ1-2
clone size: many
V gene: TRBV5-1
D gene: NA
CDR3 protein: CASSSGGGYTF
CDR3 DNA: TGCGCCAGCAGTTCCGGGGGAGGCTACACCTTC

J gene: TRBJ2-6
clone size: few
V gene: TRBV29-1
D gene: NA
CDR3 protein: CSVREGAGANVLTF
CDR3 DNA: TGCAGCGTACGTGAGGGAGCCGGGGCCAACGTCCTGACTTTC

J gene: TRBJ2-1
clone size: many
V gene: TRBV10-3
D gene: NA
CDR3 protein: CAISESRGANEQFF
CDR3 DNA: TGTGCCATCAGTGAGTCGAGAGGGGCTAATGAGCAGTTCTTC

J gene: TRBJ2-2
clone size: NA
V gene: TRBV24-1
D gene: TRBD1
CDR3 protein: CATSGQGKTGELFF
CDR3 DNA: TGTGCCACCTCGGGACAGGGCAAAACCGGGGAGCTGTTTTTT

J gene: TRBJ1-1
clone size: many
V gene: TRBV13
D gene: TRBD1
CDR3 protein: CASSMDRLNTEAFF
CDR3 DNA: TGTGCCAGCAGCATGGACAGGTTGAACACTGAAGCTTTCTTT

J gene: TRBJ1-4
clone size: NA
V gene: TRBV2
D gene: NA
CDR3 protein: CASSRVNEKLFF
CDR3 DNA: TGTGCCAGCAGCAGGGTAAATGAAAAACTGTTTTTT

J gene: TRBJ1-5
clone size: NA
V gene: TRBV1
D gene: NA
CDR3 protein: CTSSLRQPQHF
CDR3 DNA: TGCACCAGCAGCCTTCGTCAGCCCCAGCATTTT

J gene: TRBJ2-3
clone size: NA
V gene: TRBV20-1
D gene: TRBD2
CDR3 protein: CSYTSGLGDTQYF
CDR3 DNA: TGCAGTTACACGTCTGGACTAGGAGATACGCAGTATTTT

J gene: TRBJ2-1
clone size: few
V gene: TRBV7-2
D gene: TRBD2
CDR3 protein: CASSLLAGGLNDNEQFF
CDR3 DNA: TGTGCCAGCAGCTTACTAGCGGGGGGCCTAAACGACAATGAGCAGTTCTTC

J gene: TRBJ1-3
clone size: few
V gene: TRBV27
D gene: NA
CDR3 protein: CASSLKGFSGNTIYF
CDR3 DNA: TGTGCCAGCAGTTTGAAAGGGTTCTCTGGAAACACCATATATTTT

J gene: TRBJ1-1
clone size: many
V gene: TRBV20-1
D gene: NA
CDR3 protein: CSARDPRTANTEAFF
CDR3 DNA: TGCAGTGCTAGAGATCCCAGGACAGCTAACACTGAAGCTTTCTTT

J gene: TRBJ2-5
clone size: few
V gene: TRBV3-1
D gene: TRBD2
CDR3 protein: CASSQDGRAQETQYF
CDR3 DNA: TGTGCCAGCAGCCAAGATGGGAGGGCCCAAGAGACCCAGTACTTC

J gene: TRBJ1-1
clone size: many
V gene: TRBV4-1
D gene: NA
CDR3 protein: CASSQVGRQLGTEAFF
CDR3 DNA: TGCGCCAGCAGCCAAGTAGGGCGACAGCTGGGGACTGAAGCTTTCTTT

J gene: TRBJ1-2
clone size: many
V gene: TRBV30
D gene: NA
CDR3 protein: CAWSGKNSISLHGYTF
CDR3 DNA: TGTGCCTGGAGTGGGAAGAATTCAATATCCCTTCATGGCTACACCTTC

J gene: TRBJ1-5
clone size: NA
V gene: TRBV6-1
D gene: NA
CDR3 protein: CASSGGLRAEPQHF
CDR3 DNA: TGTGCCAGCAGTGGGGGCCTCCGGGCCGAGCCCCAGCATTTT

J gene: TRBJ2-5
clone size: few
V gene: TRBV12-3/TRBV12-4
D gene: TRBD1
CDR3 protein: CASSYRQGGPETQYF
CDR3 DNA: TGTGCCAGCAGTTACCGACAGGGGGGACCAGAGACCCAGTACTTC

J gene: TRBJ2-2
clone size: many
V gene: TRBV7-9
D gene: NA
CDR3 protein: CASSLSIDSGTGELFF
CDR3 DNA: TGTGCCAGCAGCTTAAGTATTGACTCGGGCACCGGGGAGCTGTTTTTT